The 20 T cell receptor beta chains presented below share a single source sample, sequenced in a study of blood T cell repertoires in COVID-19. The method was immunoSEQ multiplex PCR; TCRdb's version includes in-frame clones alone and lacks a portion of them. The table lists some 58,000 clones, about nine tenths of them singletons. Material: peripheral blood. These receptors all stem from a man between 50 and 59 years old with active COVID-19.

A single count supports this clone. This rearrangement joins TRBV11-2 to TRBJ2-5; 7 bases map to TRBD1. The CDR3 loop spans 15 amino acids. Germline assignment: CDR1 SGHAT and CDR2 FQNNGV. J lost 0 bases, V lost 2 bases, and 3 bases had no gene match. The CDR3 spells CASSLLGQYQETQYF. CDR3 bases: TGTGCCAGCAGCTTACTGGGACAGTACCAAGAGACCCAGTACTTC.

The chain employs TRBV29-1 and TRBJ2-2; 10 bases line up with TRBD1. J lost 5 bases, V lost 1 base, and 13 bases had no gene match. The CDR3 covers 18 residues. Germline V gene data show CDR1 as SQVTM and CDR2 as ANQGSEA. The CDR3 sequence is CSVEGIVGQGSRTGELFF. The CDR3 DNA follows: TGCAGCGTTGAAGGAATTGTGGGACAGGGGTCGAGGACCGGGGAGCTGTTTTTT.

The chain is built from TRBV5-6 and TRBJ2-1, with D perhaps matching TRBD2 (6 bases). CDR3 length equals 15 residues. Germline loops: CDR1 SGHDT, CDR2 YYEEEE. V shed 2 bases and J shed 1 base, with 10 bases lying between them. The DNA of the CDR3 is TGTGCCAGCAGCTTCGGGGGTGAGTCCTACAATGAGCAGTTCTTC. Translating it yields CASSFGGESYNEQFF.

This chain connects TRBV6-5 to TRBJ1-4; TRBD1 agrees at 8 bases. The CDR3 extends over 13 amino acids. Germline lookup yields CDR1 MNHEY and CDR2 SVGAGI. V gave up 6 bases and J gave up 5 bases; unmatched junction bases: 2. CDR3 sequence: CASRDRANEKLFF. The CDR3 DNA follows: TGTGCCAGCAGGGACAGGGCGAATGAAAAACTGTTTTTT.

The CDR3 nucleotides are TGTGCCAGTAGTATACGACAGGGGTCACAAGAGACCCAGTACTTC. Translation gives CASSIRQGSQETQYF. The chain combines TRBV19 with TRBJ2-5; 8 bases are a match to TRBD1. The length of the CDR3 is 15 residues. The germline gives CDR1 LNHDA, CDR2 SQIVND (reference sequence). V gave up 2 bases and J gave up 2 bases; unmatched junction bases: 4.

The V call is TRBV2, the J call TRBJ1-2; possibly TRBD1 for D (6 bases). Germline V gene lookup returns CDR1 SNHLY and CDR2 FYNNEI. The ends were cut back, 5 bases at V and 3 bases at J, with 13 bases in the middle. The CDR3 totals 14 residues. In DNA, the CDR3 is TGTGCCAGCAGTTTTACGACAGGCGACTATGGCTACACCTTC. It codes for CASSFTTGDYGYTF.

The chain carries TRBV9 and TRBJ2-7, with 11 nucleotides matching TRBD2. The V gene end was trimmed by 0 bases and the J gene end by 4 bases; junction bases not matched to a gene: 6. Germline CDR1 is SGDLS and CDR2 is YYNGEE. This CDR3 is built from 16 residues. CDR3 protein: CASSVGASGGKYEQYF. The CDR3 nucleotides are TGTGCCAGCAGCGTAGGGGCTAGCGGGGGGAAATACGAGCAGTACTTC.

The V gene is TRBV28, the J gene TRBJ1-4, with D perhaps matching TRBD1 (6 bases). V lost 11 bases, J lost 6 bases, and 13 bases lay in between. In germline, CDR1 is MDHEN, CDR2 SYDVKM. CDR3 length: 12 residues. The CDR3: CAGGGRDEKLFF. In DNA form, the CDR3 reads TGTGCCGGCGGGGGGCGGGATGAAAAACTGTTTTTT.

CDR3 residues: CASSPGRATGNTIYF. The DNA for the CDR3 is TGTGCCAGCAGCCCGGGGAGGGCTACTGGAAACACCATATATTTT. The chain is built from TRBV7-8 and TRBJ1-3; D remains unclear. CDR3 length equals 15 residues. The germline CDR1 and CDR2 sequences are SGHVS and FQNEAQ. V lost 5 bases and J lost 2, with 13 bases in between.

This sequence joins TRBV18 and TRBJ1-2; 10 positions agree with TRBD1. Germline V CDR1 and CDR2: KGHSH, LQKENI. CDR3 length: 14 amino acids. Losses at the gene ends were 3 bases for V and 3 bases for J; bases not matched to a gene: 1. CDR3 protein: CASSPGQGDYGYTF. In nucleotides, the CDR3 is TGTGCCAGCTCACCCGGACAGGGGGACTATGGCTACACCTTC.

V gene TRBV7-8 combines with J gene TRBJ2-1; D is perhaps TRBD1 (5 bases). Trimming cost V 1 base and J 15 bases, with 16 bases left between them. The CDR3 has 13 amino acids. Germline assignment: CDR1 SGHVS and CDR2 FQNEAQ. The CDR3 protein is CASSLEGLPNPFF. In DNA, the CDR3 is TGTGCCAGCAGCTTAGAGGGGCTTCCCAACCCGTTCTTC.

This chain uses TRBV27 with TRBJ2-7, with 11 bases identical to TRBD2. The CDR3 sequence is 16 residues long. Trimming cost V 6 bases and J 3 bases; bases outside gene matches: 10. The germline CDR1 and CDR2 sequences are MNHEY and SMNVEV (reference sequence). DNA of the CDR3: TGTGCCAGCAGCCCCGGGACTAGCGGAGTCATCTACGAGCAGTACTTC. Its translation is CASSPGTSGVIYEQYF.

The V and J genes are TRBV7-2 and TRBJ2-7, with D possibly matching TRBD1 (6 bases). V was trimmed by 4 bases and J by 1 base, leaving 11 bases between them. The germline CDR1 and CDR2 sequences are SGHTA and FQGNSA. The CDR3 loop spans 14 amino acids. CDR3 region: CASSSLGQSYEQYF. Here the CDR3 DNA reads TGTGCCAGCAGCTCCCTAGGACAGTCCTACGAGCAGTACTTC.

V and J are TRBV4-1 and TRBJ2-7, with 9 bases lining up with TRBD1. Germline V gives CDR1 MGHRA, CDR2 YSYEKL. V lost 4 bases to trimming and J lost 6 bases; unmatched junction nucleotides: 10. This CDR3 contains 15 residues. The CDR3 sequence: CASSPPGTGRGEQYF. The CDR3 coding sequence is TGCGCCAGCAGCCCCCCCGGGACAGGGAGAGGCGAGCAGTACTTC.

V is TRBV29-1 and J is TRBJ2-3; 11 bases are a match to TRBD1. V dropped 7 bases and J dropped 2; count of bases not matched to a gene: 2. Germline assignment: CDR1 SQVTM and CDR2 ANQGSEA. The CDR3 consists of 13 residues. CDR3 sequence reads: CSAGQGATDTQYF. The CDR3, as DNA: TGCAGCGCTGGACAGGGGGCCACAGATACGCAGTATTTT.

V is TRBV5-8 and J is TRBJ2-3, with D hard to call. CDR1 SGHTS and CDR2 YDEGEE come from the germline V gene. The CDR3 loop spans 13 amino acids. With 3 bases removed from V and 1 base from J, the gap between germline ends came to 6 bases. The CDR3 DNA reads as TGTGCCAGCAGCTCTCGCGGCACAGATACGCAGTATTTT. Protein sequence: CASSSRGTDTQYF. The variable domain in full, with the rest retrieved from reference TRBV5-8 and TRBJ2-3, is EAGVTQSPTHLIKTRGQQATLRCSPISGHTSVYWYQQALGLGLQFLLWYDEGEERNRGNFPPRFSGRQFPNYSSELNVNALELEDSALYLCASSSRGTDTQYFGPGTRLTVL.

This sequence joins TRBV4-3 and TRBJ1-1, with D perhaps TRBD1 (5 bases). Germline CDR1 LGHNA, CDR2 YSLEER. V gave up 0 bases and J gave up 6 bases, with 14 bases separating them. The CDR3 length is 15 residues. CDR3 region: CASSQDQGRRAEAFF. DNA of the CDR3: TGCGCCAGCAGCCAAGATCAGGGCCGGCGAGCTGAAGCTTTCTTT.

The chain combines TRBV9 with TRBJ2-7; the D gene is possibly TRBD2 (6 bases). Trimming pared 2 bases from V and 2 bases from J, leaving 14 bases between. Germline V lookup: CDR1 SGDLS, CDR2 YYNGEE. The length of the CDR3 is 15 residues. The CDR3 DNA sequence: TGTGCCAGCAGCGTGGTAGCGGAGACCCCCTACGAGCAGTACTTC. Its translation: CASSVVAETPYEQYF.

The rearrangement uses TRBV5-1 and TRBJ1-3; perhaps TRBD1 as D (6 bases). Germline-derived CDR1 and CDR2 are SGHRS and YFSETQ. V was cut by 4 bases and J by 2 bases, with 13 bases left in between. The CDR3 extends over 15 amino acids. Written as DNA, the CDR3 is TGCGCCAGCAGCCCCTACAGGGACCCTGGAAACACCATATATTTT. Translation gives CASSPYRDPGNTIYF.

The rearrangement links TRBV6-1 to TRBJ2-1; D is possibly TRBD1 (6 bases). This CDR3 spans 15 amino acids. Germline lookup yields CDR1 MNHNS and CDR2 SASEGT. V lost 0 bases and J lost 0, with 6 bases in between. The CDR3 loop reads CASSEAGGSYNEQFF. In nucleotides, the CDR3 is TGTGCCAGCAGTGAAGCAGGGGGCTCCTACAATGAGCAGTTCTTC.